This T cell receptor (beta chain) is drawn from a study of OX40 agonist ivuxolimab in advanced cancers. Study details: The patients received ivuxolimab by intravenous route every 2 weeks at 0.01 to 10 mg/kg. From about 23 to 85 years was the age range, with a mean of approximately 58 years, and about 83% were male. Findings and limits, study-wide: At doses 0.1 to 3.0 mg/kg, CD4+ and CD8+ clones expanded.

As regards this clone: Its antigen is unknown.

Profiling relied on immunoSEQ multiplex PCR, and the TCRdb table lists in-frame clones only, not all of them. The sample carries about 45,000 clones, 70% to 90% recorded once. This CDR3 comprises 12 residues. Between the trimmed V and J ends, which lost 3 bases and 5 bases, there was a span of 7 bases. CDR1 is MGHDK and CDR2 is SYGVNS in the germline V gene. Source: CD4+ or CD8+ T cells sorted from blood, taken in a trial of the OX40 agonist ivuxolimab. V and J are TRBV25-1 and TRBJ1-1; possibly TRBD1 for D (6 bases). The clonotype was recovered from an adult with an advanced solid tumor such as melanoma, head and neck, liver or kidney cancer. The CDR3 bases are TGTGCCAGCAGTGAGCAGGGGACTGAAGCTTTCTTT. It specifies CASSEQGTEAFF.